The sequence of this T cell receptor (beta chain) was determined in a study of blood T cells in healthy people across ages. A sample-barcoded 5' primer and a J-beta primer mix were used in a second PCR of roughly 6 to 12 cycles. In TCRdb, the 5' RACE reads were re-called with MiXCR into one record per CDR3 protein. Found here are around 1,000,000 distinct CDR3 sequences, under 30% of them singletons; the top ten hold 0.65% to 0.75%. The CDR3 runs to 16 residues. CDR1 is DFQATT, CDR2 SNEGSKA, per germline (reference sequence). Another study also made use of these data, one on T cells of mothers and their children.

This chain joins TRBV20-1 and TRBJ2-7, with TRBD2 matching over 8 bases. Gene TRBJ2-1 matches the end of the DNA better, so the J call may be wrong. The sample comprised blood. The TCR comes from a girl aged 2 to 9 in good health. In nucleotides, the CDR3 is TGCAGTGCTAGAGAACGTAGCGGGATTAGGCGGGATGAGCAGTTCTTC. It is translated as CSARERSGIRRDEQFF.